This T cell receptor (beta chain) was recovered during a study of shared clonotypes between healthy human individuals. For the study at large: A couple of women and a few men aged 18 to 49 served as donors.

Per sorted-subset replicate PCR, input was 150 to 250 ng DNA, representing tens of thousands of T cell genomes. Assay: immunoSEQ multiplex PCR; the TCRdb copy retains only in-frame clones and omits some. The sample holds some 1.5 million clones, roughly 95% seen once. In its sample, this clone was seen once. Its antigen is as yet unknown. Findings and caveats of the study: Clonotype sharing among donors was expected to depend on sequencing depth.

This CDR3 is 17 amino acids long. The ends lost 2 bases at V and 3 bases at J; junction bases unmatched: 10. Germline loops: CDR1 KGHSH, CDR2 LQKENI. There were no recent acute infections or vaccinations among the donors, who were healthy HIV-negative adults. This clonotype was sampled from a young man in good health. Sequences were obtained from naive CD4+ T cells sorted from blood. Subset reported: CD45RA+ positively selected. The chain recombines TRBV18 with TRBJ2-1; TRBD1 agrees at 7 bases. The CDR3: CASSPKMTGIFYNEQFF. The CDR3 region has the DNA TGTGCCAGCTCACCAAAGATGACAGGGATTTTCTACAATGAGCAGTTCTTC. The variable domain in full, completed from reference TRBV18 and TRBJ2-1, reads NAGVMQNPRHLVRRRGQEARLRCSPMKGHSHVYWYRQLPEEGLKFMVYLQKENIIDESGMPKERFSAEFPKEGPSILRIQQVVRGDSAAYFCASSPKMTGIFYNEQFFGPGTRLTVL.